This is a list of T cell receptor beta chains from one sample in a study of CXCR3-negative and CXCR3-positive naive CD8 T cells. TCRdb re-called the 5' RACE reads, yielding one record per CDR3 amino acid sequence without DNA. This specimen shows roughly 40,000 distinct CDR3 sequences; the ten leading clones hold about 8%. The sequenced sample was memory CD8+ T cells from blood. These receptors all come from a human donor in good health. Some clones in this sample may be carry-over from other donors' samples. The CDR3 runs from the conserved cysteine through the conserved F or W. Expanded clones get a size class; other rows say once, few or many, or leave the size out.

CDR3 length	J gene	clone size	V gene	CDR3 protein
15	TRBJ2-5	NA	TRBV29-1	CSVGWDGAKVETQYF
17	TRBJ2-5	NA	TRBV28	CASSLETSGRGGETQYF
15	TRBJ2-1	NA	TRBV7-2	CASSDVRRSYNEQFF
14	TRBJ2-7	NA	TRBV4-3	CASSQAGSIYEQYF
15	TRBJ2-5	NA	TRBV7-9	CASTSAGAGLETQYF
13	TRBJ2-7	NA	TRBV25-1	CASSTQGGYEQYF
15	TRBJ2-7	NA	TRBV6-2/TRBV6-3	CASSYILGQSYEQYF
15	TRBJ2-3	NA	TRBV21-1	CASSGGKRVPDTQYF
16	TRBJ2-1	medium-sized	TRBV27	CASSSRTSGGINEQFF
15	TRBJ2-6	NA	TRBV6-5	CASSYSSSGANVLTF
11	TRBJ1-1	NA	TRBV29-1	CSVGDLTEALF
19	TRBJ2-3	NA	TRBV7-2	CASSLFGWDASPQTDTQYF
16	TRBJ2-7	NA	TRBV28	CASSARGLAGDEEQYF
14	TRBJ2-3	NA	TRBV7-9	CASSSPYSTDTQYF
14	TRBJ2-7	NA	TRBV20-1	CSAKNLAGSYEQYF
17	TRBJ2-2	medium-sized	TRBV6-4	CATRRGTSGPETGELFF
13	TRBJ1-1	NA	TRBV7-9	CASSLEVLGQAFF
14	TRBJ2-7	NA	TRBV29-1	CSVEIRTATYEQYF
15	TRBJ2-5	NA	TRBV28	CASTSSSDLGETQYF
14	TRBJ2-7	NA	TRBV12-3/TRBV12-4	CASLGGGSSYEQYF
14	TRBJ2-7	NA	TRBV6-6	CASSPEGVPYEQYF
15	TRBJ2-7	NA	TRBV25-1	CASSVGTGVGYEQYF
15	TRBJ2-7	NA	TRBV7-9	CASSPTGGLRNEQYF
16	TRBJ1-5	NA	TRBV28	CASRPPIDSPNQPQHF
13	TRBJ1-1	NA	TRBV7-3	CASSPDSNTEAFF
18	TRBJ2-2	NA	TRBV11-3	CASSYRDRGRVSTGELFF
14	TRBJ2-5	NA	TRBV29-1	CSVDGLAGGETQYF
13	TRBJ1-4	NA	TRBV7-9	CASSLRGNEKLFF
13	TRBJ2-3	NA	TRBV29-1	CSVEGGLTDTQYF
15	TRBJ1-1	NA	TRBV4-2	CASSLEATANTEAFF
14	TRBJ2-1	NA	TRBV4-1	CASSQTGTENEQFF
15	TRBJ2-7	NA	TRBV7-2	CASSLVSEGSYEQYF
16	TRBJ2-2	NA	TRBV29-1	CSVEGGSEGLAGELFF
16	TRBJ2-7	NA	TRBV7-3	CASSLMGPPGIREQYF
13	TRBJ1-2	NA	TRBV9	CASKSGGSRGYTF
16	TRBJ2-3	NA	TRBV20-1	CSARDRASGDSDTQYF
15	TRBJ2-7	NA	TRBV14	CASSPRDRKLYEQYF
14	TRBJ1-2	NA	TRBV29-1	CSVDEGQVSYGYTF
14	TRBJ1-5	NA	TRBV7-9	CASSAGGINQPQHF
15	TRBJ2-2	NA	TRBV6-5	CASSTTRGSVGELFF
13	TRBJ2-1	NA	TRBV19	CASSRGVGNEQFF